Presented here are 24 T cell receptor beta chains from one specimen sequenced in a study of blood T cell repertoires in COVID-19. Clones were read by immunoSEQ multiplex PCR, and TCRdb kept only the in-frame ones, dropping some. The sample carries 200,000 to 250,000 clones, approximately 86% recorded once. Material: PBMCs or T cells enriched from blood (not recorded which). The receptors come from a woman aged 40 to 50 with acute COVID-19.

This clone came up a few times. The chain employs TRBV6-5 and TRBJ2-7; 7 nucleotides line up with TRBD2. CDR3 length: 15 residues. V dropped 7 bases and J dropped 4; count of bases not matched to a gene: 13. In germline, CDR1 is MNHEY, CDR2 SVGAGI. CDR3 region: CASNGVPSGYYEQYF. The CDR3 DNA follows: TGTGCCAGCAATGGGGTCCCTAGCGGATATTACGAGCAGTACTTC.

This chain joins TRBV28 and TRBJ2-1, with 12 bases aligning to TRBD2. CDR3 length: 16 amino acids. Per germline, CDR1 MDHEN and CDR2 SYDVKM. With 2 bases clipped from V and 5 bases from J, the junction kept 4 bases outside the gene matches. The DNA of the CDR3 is TGTGCCAGCAGTTTACCGGGACTAGCGGGTAACAATGAGCAGTTCTTC. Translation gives CASSLPGLAGNNEQFF. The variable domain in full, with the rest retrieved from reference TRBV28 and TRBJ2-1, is DVKVTQSSRYLVKRTGEKVFLECVQDMDHENMFWYRQDPGLGLRLIYFSYDVKMKEKGDIPEGYSVSREKKERFSLILESASTNQTSMYLCASSLPGLAGNNEQFFGPGTRLTVL.

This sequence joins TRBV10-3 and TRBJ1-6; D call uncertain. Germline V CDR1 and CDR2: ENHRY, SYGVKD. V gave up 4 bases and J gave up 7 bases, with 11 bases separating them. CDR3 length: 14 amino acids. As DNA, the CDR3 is TGTGCCATCAGTGCGGAGGGAGGCAATTCACCCCTCCACTTT. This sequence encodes CAISAEGGNSPLHF.

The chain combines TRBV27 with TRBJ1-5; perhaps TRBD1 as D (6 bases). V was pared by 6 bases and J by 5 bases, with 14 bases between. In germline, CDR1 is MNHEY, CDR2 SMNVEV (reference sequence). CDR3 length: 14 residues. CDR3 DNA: TGTGCCAGCAGGAGGCAGGGGAAATATCAGCCCCAGCATTTT. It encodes CASRRQGKYQPQHF.

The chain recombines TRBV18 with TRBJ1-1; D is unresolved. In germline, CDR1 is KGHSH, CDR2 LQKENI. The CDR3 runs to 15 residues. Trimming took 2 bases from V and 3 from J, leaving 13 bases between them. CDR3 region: CASSPGEGLYTEAFF. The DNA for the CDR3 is TGTGCCAGCTCACCAGGGGAGGGCCTGTACACTGAAGCTTTCTTT.

CDR3 sequence: CASSPPWPTEAFF. CDR3 DNA: TGTGCCAGCAGCCCCCCCTGGCCCACTGAAGCTTTCTTT. The chain links TRBV7-9 to TRBJ1-1; D unclear. V was cut by 5 bases and J by 4 bases, with 11 bases left in between. This CDR3 comprises 13 residues. Germline V gene data show CDR1 as SEHNR and CDR2 as FQNEAQ (reference sequence).

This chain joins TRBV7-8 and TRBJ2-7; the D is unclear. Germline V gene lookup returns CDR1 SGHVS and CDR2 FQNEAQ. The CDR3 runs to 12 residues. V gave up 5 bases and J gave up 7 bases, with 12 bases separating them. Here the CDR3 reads CASSARVVEQYF. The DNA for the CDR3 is TGTGCCAGCAGCGCCCGAGTGGTAGAGCAGTACTTC.

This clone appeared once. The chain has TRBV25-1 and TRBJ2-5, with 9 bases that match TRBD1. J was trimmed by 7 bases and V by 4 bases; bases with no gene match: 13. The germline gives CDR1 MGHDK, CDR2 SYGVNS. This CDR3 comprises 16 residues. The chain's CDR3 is CASSGRDRAAIWTQYF. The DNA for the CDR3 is TGTGCCAGCAGTGGACGGGACAGGGCGGCCATATGGACCCAGTACTTC.

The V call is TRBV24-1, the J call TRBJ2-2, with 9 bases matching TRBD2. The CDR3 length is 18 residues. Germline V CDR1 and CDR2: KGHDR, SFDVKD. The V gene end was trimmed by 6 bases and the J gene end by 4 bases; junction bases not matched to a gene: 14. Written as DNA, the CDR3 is TGTGCCACCAGTCTCTCGCGTAGCGGGAGAGTTAGCACCGGGGAGCTGTTTTTT. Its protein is CATSLSRSGRVSTGELFF.

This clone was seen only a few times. CDR3 nucleotide sequence: TGTGCCAGCAGTAAACTTCTAGCGGGAGGGTCAGAGACCCAGTACTTC. This gives the protein CASSKLLAGGSETQYF. The rearrangement uses TRBV11-2 and TRBJ2-5, with 12 positions matching TRBD2. The ends lost 6 bases at V and 4 bases at J; junction bases unmatched: 9. Germline V gene lookup returns CDR1 SGHAT and CDR2 FQNNGV. The CDR3 length is 16 residues.

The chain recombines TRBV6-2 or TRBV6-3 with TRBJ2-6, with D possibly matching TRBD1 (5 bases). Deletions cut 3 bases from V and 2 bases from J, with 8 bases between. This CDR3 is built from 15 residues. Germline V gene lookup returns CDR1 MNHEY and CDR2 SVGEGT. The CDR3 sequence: CASSYGAPGANVLTF. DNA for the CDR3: TGTGCCAGCAGTTATGGGGCTCCTGGGGCCAACGTCCTGACTTTC.

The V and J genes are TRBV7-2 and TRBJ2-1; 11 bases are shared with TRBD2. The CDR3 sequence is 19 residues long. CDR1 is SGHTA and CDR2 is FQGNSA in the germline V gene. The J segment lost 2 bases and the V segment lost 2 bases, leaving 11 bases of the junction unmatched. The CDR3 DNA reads TGTGCCAGCAGCTTACTGGGGACTAGCGGAACCAAGGCCTACAATGAGCAGTTCTTC. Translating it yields CASSLLGTSGTKAYNEQFF.

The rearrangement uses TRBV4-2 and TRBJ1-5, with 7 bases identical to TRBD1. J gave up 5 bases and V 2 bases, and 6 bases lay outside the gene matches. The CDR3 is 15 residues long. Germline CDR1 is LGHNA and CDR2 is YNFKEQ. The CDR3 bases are TGTGCCAGCAGCCAATCGACAGGGACCTATCAGCCCCAGCATTTT. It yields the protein CASSQSTGTYQPQHF.

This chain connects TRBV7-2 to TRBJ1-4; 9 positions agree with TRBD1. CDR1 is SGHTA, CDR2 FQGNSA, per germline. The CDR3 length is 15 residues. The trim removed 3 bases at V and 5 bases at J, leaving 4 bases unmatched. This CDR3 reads CASSFRTGVNEKLFF. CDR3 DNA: TGTGCCAGCAGCTTCCGGACAGGGGTGAATGAAAAACTGTTTTTT.

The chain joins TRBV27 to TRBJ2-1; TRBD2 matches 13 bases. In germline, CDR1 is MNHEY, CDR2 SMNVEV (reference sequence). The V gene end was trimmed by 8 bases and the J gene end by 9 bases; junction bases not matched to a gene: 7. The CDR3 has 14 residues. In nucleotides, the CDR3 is TGTGCCAGCGGAACGGGACTAGCGGGACCTGAGCAGTTCTTC. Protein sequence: CASGTGLAGPEQFF.

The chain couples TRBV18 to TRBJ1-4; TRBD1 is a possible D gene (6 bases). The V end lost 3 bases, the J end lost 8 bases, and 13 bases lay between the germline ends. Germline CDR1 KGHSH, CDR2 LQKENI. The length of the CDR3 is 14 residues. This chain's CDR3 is CASSPDSGREKLFF. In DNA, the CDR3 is TGTGCCAGCTCACCGGACAGCGGAAGGGAAAAACTGTTTTTT.

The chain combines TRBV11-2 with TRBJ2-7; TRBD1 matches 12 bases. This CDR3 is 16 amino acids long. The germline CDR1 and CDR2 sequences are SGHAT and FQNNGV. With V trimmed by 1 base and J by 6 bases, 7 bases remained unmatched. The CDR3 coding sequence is TGTGCCAGCAGCTTAGGGGTGGGGACAGGGGGCGGCGAGCAGTACTTC. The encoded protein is CASSLGVGTGGGEQYF. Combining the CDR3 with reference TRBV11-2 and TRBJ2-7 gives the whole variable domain EAGVAQSPRYKIIEKRQSVAFWCNPISGHATLYWYQQILGQGPKLLIQFQNNGVVDDSQLPKDRFSAERLKGVDSTLKIQPAKLEDSAVYLCASSLGVGTGGGEQYFGPGTRLTVT.

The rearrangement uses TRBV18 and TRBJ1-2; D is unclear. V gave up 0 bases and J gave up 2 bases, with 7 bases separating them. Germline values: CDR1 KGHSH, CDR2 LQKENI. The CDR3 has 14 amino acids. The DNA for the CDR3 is TGTGCCAGCTCACCACCAGACACAAACTATGGCTACACCTTC. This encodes CASSPPDTNYGYTF.

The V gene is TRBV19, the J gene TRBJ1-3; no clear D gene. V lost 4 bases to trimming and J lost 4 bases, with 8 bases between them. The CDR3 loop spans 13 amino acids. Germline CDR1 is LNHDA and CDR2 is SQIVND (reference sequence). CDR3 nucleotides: TGTGCCAGTAGTAATGGCGGAGGAAACACCATATATTTT. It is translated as CASSNGGGNTIYF.

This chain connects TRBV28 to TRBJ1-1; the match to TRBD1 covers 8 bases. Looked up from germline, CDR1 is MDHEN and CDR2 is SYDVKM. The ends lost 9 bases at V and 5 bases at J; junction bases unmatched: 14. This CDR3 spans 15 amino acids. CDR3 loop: CASSENGRGRTEAFF. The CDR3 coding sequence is TGTGCCAGTTCTGAAAACGGCAGGGGGCGGACTGAAGCTTTCTTT.

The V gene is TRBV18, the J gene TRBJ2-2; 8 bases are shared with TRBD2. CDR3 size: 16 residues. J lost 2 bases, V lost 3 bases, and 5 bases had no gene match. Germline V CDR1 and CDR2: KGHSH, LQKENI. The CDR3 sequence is CASSPFAGGNTGELFF. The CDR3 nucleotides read TGTGCCAGCTCACCCTTTGCGGGGGGAAACACCGGGGAGCTGTTTTTT.

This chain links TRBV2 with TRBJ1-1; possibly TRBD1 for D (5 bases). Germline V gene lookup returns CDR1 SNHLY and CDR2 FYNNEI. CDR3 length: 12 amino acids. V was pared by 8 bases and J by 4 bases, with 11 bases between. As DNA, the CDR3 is TGTGCCAGCTTAGGGGTGCGCACTGAAGCTTTCTTT. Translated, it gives CASLGVRTEAFF.

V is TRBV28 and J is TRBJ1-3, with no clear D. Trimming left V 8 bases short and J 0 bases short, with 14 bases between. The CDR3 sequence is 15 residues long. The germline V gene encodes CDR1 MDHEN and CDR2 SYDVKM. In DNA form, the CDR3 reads TGTGCCAGCCTCCCGGCGGATAACTCTGGAAACACCATATATTTT. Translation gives CASLPADNSGNTIYF.

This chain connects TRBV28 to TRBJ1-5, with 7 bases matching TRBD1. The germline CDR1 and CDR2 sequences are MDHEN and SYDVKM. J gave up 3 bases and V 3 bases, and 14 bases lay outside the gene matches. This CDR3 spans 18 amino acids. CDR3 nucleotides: TGTGCCAGCAGTTTTCCCCCTTTGGGACAGATGTTCAATCAGCCCCAGCATTTT. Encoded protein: CASSFPPLGQMFNQPQHF.